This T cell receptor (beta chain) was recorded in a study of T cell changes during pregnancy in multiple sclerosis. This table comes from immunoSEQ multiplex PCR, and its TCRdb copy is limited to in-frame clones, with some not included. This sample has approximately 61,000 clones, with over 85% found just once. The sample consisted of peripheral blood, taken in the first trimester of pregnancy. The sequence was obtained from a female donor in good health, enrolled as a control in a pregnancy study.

The CDR3 DNA follows: TGTGCCAGCAGTTCCGGGACTAGCGGGAGCTCCTACGAGCAGTACTTC. Protein: CASSSGTSGSSYEQYF. The J gene is TRBJ2-7, the V gene TRBV28, with TRBD2 matching 14 bases. The V and J ends lost 4 bases and 0 bases, in that order; junction bases with no gene match: 2. This CDR3 contains 16 residues. Germline values: CDR1 MDHEN, CDR2 SYDVKM.